The rows below give T cell receptor beta chains drawn from one sample of a study of OX40 agonist ivuxolimab in advanced cancers. Generated by immunoSEQ multiplex PCR, the TCRdb table keeps only in-frame clones and is missing some. The table has some 70,000 clones, about 80% seen once. Specimen: CD4+ or CD8+ T cells sorted from blood, collected in a trial of the OX40 agonist ivuxolimab. These TCRs come from an adult with an advanced solid tumor such as melanoma, head and neck, liver or kidney cancer. Both conserved end residues are trimmed from each CDR3.

V gene	CDR3 length	J gene	CDR3 protein
TRBV2	12	TRBJ1-1	ASRETQLNTEAF
TRBV29-1	11	TRBJ1-2	SVEDRGYDGYT
TRBV9	13	TRBJ1-2	ASSVVGAAREGYT
TRBV4-1	14	TRBJ2-7	ASSQGQGSITYEQY
TRBV9	15	TRBJ2-1	ASSAGLAGASYNEQF
TRBV7-9	11	TRBJ1-1	ASSLGQNTEAF
TRBV15	12	TRBJ2-5	ATSRDLARQTQY
TRBV5-4	11	TRBJ2-7	ASSSTSGYEQY
TRBV9	10	TRBJ1-1	ASSVPGTDAF
TRBV18	13	TRBJ1-2	ASSNQQGSPYGYT
TRBV18	13	TRBJ2-1	ASSDETGSYNEQF
TRBV7-3	12	TRBJ2-3	ASSLTGSTDTQY
TRBV7-9	13	TRBJ1-1	ASSFQGTWNTEAF
TRBV6-1	15	TRBJ1-2	ASSVLPGTASNYGYT
TRBV4-2	14	TRBJ2-3	ASSQGPTEGTDTQY
TRBV5-6	14	TRBJ1-5	ASSLFTGGSNQPQH
TRBV28	14	TRBJ2-1	ASSIIGGASRGEQF
TRBV30	11	TRBJ1-5	ACSTGTDQPQH
TRBV6-1	13	TRBJ1-2	ASSESGSLSGGYT
TRBV5-1	12	TRBJ1-1	ASSLSWGARGAF
TRBV7-2	17	TRBJ2-7	ASSLRPGDRYFQIYEQY
TRBV14	13	TRBJ2-1	ASSPLGAGGNEQF
TRBV4-1	13	TRBJ1-2	ASRQGGQGAGGYT
TRBV27	19	TRBJ2-3	ASSLGRTHGKGQASTDTQY
TRBV7-8	11	TRBJ1-6	ASSLQSNSPLH
TRBV5-1	14	TRBJ2-1	ASSLSGRGTNNEQF
TRBV29-1	10	TRBJ2-7	SVGSGSYEQY
TRBV6-1	11	TRBJ2-7	ASSPDRGGEQY
TRBV11-3	11	TRBJ2-3	ASSLVAEDTQY
TRBV7-9	13	TRBJ2-5	ASSLGDRAQETQY
TRBV5-6	11	TRBJ1-1	ASSLGLRSEAF
TRBV19	12	TRBJ2-1	ASRSGSRYNEQF
TRBV28	11	TRBJ1-2	ASSLDGIYGYT
TRBV4-3	12	TRBJ1-6	ASSQDFWNSPLH
TRBV9	11	TRBJ2-1	ASSVSSRGEQF
TRBV7-2	12	TRBJ2-7	ASSLPQSSYEQY
TRBV30	11	TRBJ1-5	AWSRQGDQPQH
TRBV10-3	13	TRBJ2-3	AISASGGTTDTQY
TRBV27	16	TRBJ1-1	ASRPSRGRDLLDTEAF
TRBV6-5	12	TRBJ1-1	ASSYSPVNTEAF
TRBV19	12	TRBJ2-5	ASSPASVQETQY
TRBV6-5	13	TRBJ2-1	ASSTTGGPVDEQF
TRBV2	12	TRBJ1-2	ASGSGGGFYGYT
TRBV27	13	TRBJ2-6	ASWTVSSGANVLT
TRBV2	12	TRBJ2-4	ASSPSGGENIQY
TRBV5-1	15	TRBJ2-6	ASSRGHKEPGANVLT
TRBV10-3	13	TRBJ2-2	AISGQGAKGGELF
TRBV5-6	11	TRBJ2-5	ASSFGRQETQY
TRBV10-3	12	TRBJ1-1	AISEGTLNTEAF
TRBV6-5	14	TRBJ1-5	ASSYSAPRGNQPQH